This T cell receptor (beta chain) originates from a study of cytomegalovirus exposure and HLA in healthy donors. As for the study in general: A data release that came early held roughly 80 million unique TCRs from HLA-typed donors.

The CDR3 has 15 residues. The V gene's germline CDR1 is SGHRS and CDR2 YFSETQ. V gave up 3 bases and J gave up 4 bases; unmatched junction bases: 5. 60 Vbeta and 13 Jbeta primers were used in PCR. Assay: immunoSEQ multiplex PCR; the TCRdb copy retains only in-frame clones and omits some. The sample lists 130,000 or so clones; more than 60% were seen once. The origin of this receptor is a middle-aged woman in good health and CMV-seropositive. The genes are TRBV5-1 and TRBJ2-1; 9 nucleotides agree with TRBD1. The sequenced material came from PBMCs. The CDR3 here is CASSSQGAMYNEQFF. DNA of the CDR3: TGCGCCAGCAGCTCACAGGGGGCAATGTACAATGAGCAGTTCTTC.